This passage covers 16 T cell receptor beta chains from one sample sequenced in a study of cytomegalovirus exposure and HLA in healthy donors. The PCR made use of 60 Vbeta and 13 Jbeta primers. The repertoire was sequenced with immunoSEQ multiplex PCR; TCRdb's copy has only in-frame clones and lacks some. This repertoire shows some 150,000 clones, about 86% found once; its top ten account for roughly 5%. The sequenced sample consisted of PBMCs. All receptors derive from a woman in her 30s in good health and CMV-seronegative.

The gene calls are TRBV27 and TRBJ2-7, with D perhaps TRBD1 (6 bases). Trimming took off 4 bases at V and 3 bases at J, with 16 bases between the two ends. Germline values: CDR1 MNHEY, CDR2 SMNVEV (reference sequence). This CDR3 has 15 amino acids. The CDR3 DNA reads TGTGCCAGCAGTTCAGAACAGGGTTTTAGCTACGAGCAGTACTTC. It specifies CASSSEQGFSYEQYF.

This sequence joins TRBV7-9 and TRBJ2-1; no clear D gene. Germline assignment: CDR1 SEHNR and CDR2 FQNEAQ (reference sequence). V gave up 2 bases and J gave up 3 bases, with 8 bases separating them. This CDR3 contains 14 residues. CDR3 nucleotide sequence: TGTGCCAGCAGCTTACAGGAAGGCTACAATGAGCAGTTCTTC. Translating it yields CASSLQEGYNEQFF.

This clone was seen once. The chain joins TRBV4-1 to TRBJ2-2, with 8 positions matching TRBD2. The CDR3 totals 19 residues. Germline lookup yields CDR1 MGHRA and CDR2 YSYEKL. With 1 base clipped from V and 0 bases from J, the junction kept 10 bases outside the gene matches. CDR3 DNA: TGCGCCAGCAGCCAAGGGATTGTGCGGGAGGCTTCGAACACCGGGGAGCTGTTTTTT. Translated, it gives CASSQGIVREASNTGELFF.

This chain connects TRBV28 to TRBJ2-5, with 12 bases matching TRBD2. J lost 2 bases, V lost 3 bases, and 4 bases had no gene match. Looked up from germline, CDR1 is MDHEN and CDR2 is SYDVKM. The CDR3 sequence is 16 residues long. The DNA of the CDR3 is TGTGCCAGCAGTTTTCCCGGGACTAGCGGGCAAGAGACCCAGTACTTC. Translated, it gives CASSFPGTSGQETQYF.

V is TRBV5-6 and J is TRBJ2-5, with 13 bases that match TRBD2. The CDR3 is made up of 16 amino acids. The germline V gene encodes CDR1 SGHDT and CDR2 YYEEEE. V shed 5 bases, J shed 5 bases, and the junction held 9 bases outside the gene matches. CDR3 sequence reads: CASRLLAGGPFETQYF. The DNA for the CDR3 is TGTGCCAGCAGACTACTAGCGGGGGGGCCGTTTGAGACCCAGTACTTC. Together with reference TRBV5-6 and TRBJ2-5, the CDR3 gives the full variable domain: DAGVTQSPTHLIKTRGQQVTLRCSPKSGHDTVSWYQQALGQGPQFIFQYYEEEERQRGNFPDRFSGHQFPNYSSELNVNALLLGDSALYLCASRLLAGGPFETQYFGPGTRLLVL.

The chain is built from TRBV7-2 and TRBJ2-4, with TRBD1 as a possible D gene (5 bases). V was trimmed by 5 bases and J by 2 bases, leaving 10 bases between them. The CDR3 covers 14 residues. Germline V gives CDR1 SGHTA, CDR2 FQGNSA. Here the CDR3 reads CASSAGLTKNIQYF. CDR3 DNA: TGTGCCAGCAGCGCAGGGTTGACCAAAAACATTCAGTACTTC.

The rearrangement links TRBV9 to TRBJ2-3; 9 bases are shared with TRBD1. V lost 4 bases to trimming and J lost 0 bases; unmatched junction nucleotides: 3. CDR1 and CDR2 from the germline V gene are SGDLS and YYNGEE. There are 15 residues in the CDR3. CDR3 residues: CASSRQGESTDTQYF. In DNA form, the CDR3 reads TGTGCCAGCAGCAGACAGGGGGAAAGCACAGATACGCAGTATTTT.

The chain is built from TRBV7-2 and TRBJ1-2; D unclear. V lost 5 bases to trimming and J lost 4 bases, with 11 bases between them. Germline V CDR1 and CDR2: SGHTA, FQGNSA. This CDR3 is built from 13 residues. The CDR3 DNA sequence: TGTGCCAGCAGCACCCGAGGGCCCTATGGCTACACCTTC. This encodes CASSTRGPYGYTF.

The V and J genes are TRBV18 and TRBJ2-7; D is ambiguous. Deletions cut 1 base from V and 5 bases from J, with 15 bases between. In germline, CDR1 is KGHSH, CDR2 LQKENI. The CDR3 contains 15 residues. For the CDR3, the DNA is TGTGCCAGCTCACCACTTCCCGGTACTCGCAACGAGCAGTACTTC. Translation: CASSPLPGTRNEQYF.

The chain combines TRBV7-9 with TRBJ1-1, with D maybe TRBD1 (6 bases). V was clipped by 2 bases and J by 3 bases, with 13 bases between them. This CDR3 comprises 15 residues. Germline V gene data show CDR1 as SEHNR and CDR2 as FQNEAQ (reference sequence). As DNA, the CDR3 is TGTGCCAGCAGCTTAAGAGGGGCAGGGGACACTGAAGCTTTCTTT. Translated: CASSLRGAGDTEAFF.

A few counts support this clone. The chain combines TRBV5-6 with TRBJ1-1, with D possibly matching TRBD1 (5 bases). There are 15 residues in the CDR3. Germline V gives CDR1 SGHDT, CDR2 YYEEEE. V lost 5 bases and J 1 base, leaving 15 bases between the germline ends. The CDR3 sequence: CASSWADRRNTEAFF. CDR3 DNA sequence: TGTGCCAGCAGTTGGGCTGACAGACGGAACACTGAAGCTTTCTTT.

The chain employs TRBV5-1 and TRBJ1-1, with D unclear. With 1 base removed from V and 8 bases from J, the gap between germline ends came to 21 bases. The CDR3 is 16 amino acids. CDR1 SGHRS and CDR2 YFSETQ come from the germline V gene. The CDR3 region is CASSLTSELTTREAFF. CDR3 bases: TGCGCCAGCAGCTTGACGAGCGAGTTAACCACAAGAGAAGCTTTCTTT.

The rearrangement links TRBV7-9 to TRBJ2-7, with 7 bases fitting TRBD1. V was pared by 5 bases and J by 3 bases, with 7 bases of the junction left unmatched. From germline, CDR1 is SEHNR and CDR2 FQNEAQ (reference sequence). The length of the CDR3 is 14 residues. CDR3 nucleotide sequence: TGTGCCAGCAGCCCCCGGGACAGCTACTACGAGCAGTACTTC. It translates to CASSPRDSYYEQYF.

Comment on this clone: At one of its ends the junction is not consistent with the germline gene, which may arise from a read error. The CDR3 sequence is CASGMTGNTGGLFF. Written as DNA, the CDR3 is TGTGCTAGTGGTATGACAGGGAACACCGGGGGGCTGTTTTTT. The chain recombines TRBV12-5 with TRBJ2-2; TRBD1 is a possible D gene (7 bases). The CDR3 runs to 14 residues. Looked up from germline, CDR1 is LGHNT and CDR2 is FRNRAP.

This chain uses TRBV10-3 with TRBJ1-2; D may be TRBD1 (6 bases). V lost 4 bases and J 5 bases, leaving 17 bases between the germline ends. The germline V gene has CDR1 ENHRY and CDR2 SYGVKD. The CDR3 sequence is 15 residues long. As DNA, the CDR3 is TGTGCCATCAGTGCAAACGACAGGCCCTCGTATGGCTACACCTTC. Its protein is CAISANDRPSYGYTF.

J is TRBJ2-7 and V is TRBV7-2; TRBD1 agrees at 9 bases. This CDR3 spans 16 amino acids. Trimming at V came to 0 bases and at J to 2 bases, leaving 5 bases not matched to a gene. Germline V gene lookup returns CDR1 SGHTA and CDR2 FQGNSA. The CDR3 spells CASSLARGQGTYEQYF. DNA for the CDR3: TGTGCCAGCAGCTTAGCGCGGGGACAGGGAACCTACGAGCAGTACTTC.